This record concerns one T cell receptor (beta chain) sequence. Its antigen is unknown. These data are taken from a study of blood T cells in healthy people across ages. The study, taken as a whole, reports: Both higher diversity and more naive CD4+ cells marked long-lived donors when set against aged donors. Researchers said unsorted PBMCs prevented a conclusive naive versus antigen-experienced comparison.

PBMCs were isolated at a quantity of at least 7 million per sample. Together with a sample-barcoded 5' primer, a J-beta primer mix was included in a second PCR lasting about 6 to 11 cycles. TCRdb re-analysed the 5' RACE reads in MiXCR, keeping a single row per CDR3 protein. Seen here are hundreds of thousands of distinct CDR3 sequences, roughly three fifths observed once, and the top ten hold around a quarter. This CDR3 region has 20 residues. Germline loops: CDR1 KGHSH, CDR2 LQKENI. J lost 2 bases, V lost 1 base, and 13 bases had no gene match. The sequence was obtained from a man in his forties in good health. The chain employs TRBV18 and TRBJ2-2; TRBD2 matches at 10 bases. The material sequenced was blood. CDR3 in amino acids: CASSPLPSGGDLLNTGELFF. CDR3 nucleotide sequence: TGTGCCAGCTCACCACTCCCTAGCGGGGGCGACTTGCTAAACACCGGGGAGCTGTTTTTT.